One and the same sample provided the 28 T cell receptor beta chains below, sequenced in a study of T cell changes during pregnancy in multiple sclerosis. TCRdb keeps only in-frame clones here, not all; method: immunoSEQ multiplex PCR. The profile shows roughly 58,000 clones, approximately 92% of them singletons. The sample was CD4+ T cells from peripheral blood mononuclear cells, taken after pregnancy. The receptors stem from a female donor in good health, enrolled as a control in a pregnancy study.

The chain recombines TRBV2 with TRBJ1-6, with D possibly TRBD1 on 6 matching bases. V dropped 9 bases and J dropped 8 bases, with 23 bases sitting between them. The CDR3 is 16 residues long. Germline V gives CDR1 SNHLY, CDR2 FYNNEI. DNA of the CDR3: TGTGCCAGTTCGGACAGCTCAACGAGTCTTTATTCACCCCTCCACTTT. Protein sequence: CASSDSSTSLYSPLHF.

In DNA form, the CDR3 reads TGTGCCAGCAGTAGACAGGGTTGGAGCACTGAAGCTTTCTTT. This encodes CASSRQGWSTEAFF. The rearrangement joins TRBV2 to TRBJ1-1; 7 nucleotides agree with TRBD1. V trimming: 5 bases; J trimming: 4 bases; junction bases outside the gene matches: 7. From germline, CDR1 is SNHLY and CDR2 FYNNEI. This CDR3 is 14 amino acids long.

V gene TRBV11-2 combines with J gene TRBJ2-2; D is perhaps TRBD1 (7 bases). The CDR3 runs 16 residues. Germline V gene data show CDR1 as SGHAT and CDR2 as FQNNGV. V was shortened by 5 bases and J by 4 bases, with 17 bases between the two germline ends. This CDR3 is CASSLSFQGGTGELFF. CDR3 DNA: TGTGCCAGCAGCCTTAGTTTTCAGGGGGGCACCGGGGAGCTGTTTTTT. Drawing the rest from reference TRBV11-2 and TRBJ2-2, the complete variable domain is EAGVAQSPRYKIIEKRQSVAFWCNPISGHATLYWYQQILGQGPKLLIQFQNNGVVDDSQLPKDRFSAERLKGVDSTLKIQPAKLEDSAVYLCASSLSFQGGTGELFFGEGSRLTVL.

This chain joins TRBV7-8 and TRBJ2-3, with TRBD2 identical over 7 bases. V shed 5 bases, J shed 6 bases, and the junction held 11 bases outside the gene matches. CDR3 length: 15 amino acids. Looked up from germline, CDR1 is SGHVS and CDR2 is FQNEAQ. CDR3 nucleotides: TGTGCCAGCAGCCCCCAGACGACTAGCAGCGATACGCAGTATTTT. Translating gives CASSPQTTSSDTQYF. Combining the CDR3 with reference TRBV7-8 and TRBJ2-3 gives the whole variable domain GAGVSQSPRYKVAKRGQDVALRCDPISGHVSLFWYQQALGQGPEFLTYFQNEAQLDKSGLPSDRFFAERPEGSVSTLKIQRTQQEDSAVYLCASSPQTTSSDTQYFGPGTRLTVL.

With respect to this clone: Sequence at one end of the junction differs from germline and may be a read error. V gene TRBV2 combines with J gene TRBJ1-1; TRBD1 agrees at 9 bases. Germline CDR1 reads SNHLY; CDR2 reads FYNNEI. The CDR3 consists of 11 residues. The CDR3 reads CASAGTGKCLF. The CDR3 coding sequence is TGTGCCAGTGCCGGGACAGGGAAATGTCTCTTT.

The rearrangement joins TRBV19 to TRBJ1-2, with a possible D match to TRBD1 (6 bases). This CDR3 comprises 15 residues. In germline, CDR1 is LNHDA, CDR2 SQIVND (reference sequence). Trimming left V 6 bases short and J 0 bases short, with 14 bases between. The chain's CDR3 is CASRRTAVANYGYTF. The CDR3 DNA sequence: TGTGCCAGTAGAAGGACAGCTGTAGCTAACTATGGCTACACCTTC.

The chain is built from TRBV7-8 and TRBJ1-5; weak D call: TRBD1 (5 bases). V gave up 6 bases and J gave up 1 base, with 13 bases separating them. The CDR3 consists of 15 residues. Germline CDR1 SGHVS, CDR2 FQNEAQ. The CDR3 region has the DNA TGTGCCAGCAGTCAGGACATTGGGAGCAATCAGCCCCAGCATTTT. It translates to CASSQDIGSNQPQHF.

The V gene is TRBV4-3, the J gene TRBJ2-1; the match to TRBD2 covers 8 bases. CDR1 and CDR2 (germline): LGHNA, YSLEER. The junction had 8 bases not matched to a gene; V was cut back by 0 bases and J by 7 bases. The CDR3 spans 16 residues. CDR3 residues: CASSQDGTSIMNEQFF. DNA of the CDR3: TGCGCCAGCAGCCAAGATGGGACTAGTATAATGAATGAGCAGTTCTTC.

The chain carries TRBV20-1 and TRBJ2-7; perhaps TRBD2 as D (6 bases). With 3 bases removed from V and 5 bases from J, the gap between germline ends came to 8 bases. The CDR3 covers 11 residues. The germline CDR1 and CDR2 sequences are DFQATT and SNEGSKA (reference sequence). The CDR3: CSASLANEQYF. The CDR3 coding sequence is TGCAGTGCTAGTCTAGCGAACGAGCAGTACTTC.

This chain uses TRBV4-2 with TRBJ2-6; 9 positions match TRBD1. In germline, CDR1 is LGHNA, CDR2 YNFKEQ. The V segment lost 1 base and the J segment 2 bases; nucleotides outside the gene matches: 6. This CDR3 spans 18 amino acids. The CDR3 DNA reads TGTGCCAGCAGCCAAGGGGGAACAGGGGGCGCTGGGGCCAACGTCCTGACTTTC. Residues: CASSQGGTGGAGANVLTF.

This sequence joins TRBV7-9 and TRBJ1-2; 11 bases align to TRBD1. V trimming: 4 bases; J trimming: 2 bases; junction bases outside the gene matches: 9. CDR3 length: 17 amino acids. CDR1 and CDR2 (germline): SEHNR, FQNEAQ (reference sequence). The CDR3 spells CASSSGAGQGVNYGYTF. The CDR3 DNA follows: TGTGCCAGCAGCTCTGGGGCGGGACAGGGGGTGAACTATGGCTACACCTTC.

The chain combines TRBV7-3 with TRBJ2-7; D unclear. Germline V gene lookup returns CDR1 SGHTA and CDR2 FQGTGA. The CDR3 runs 13 residues. V gave up 2 bases and J gave up 0 bases, with 5 bases separating them. CDR3 nucleotide sequence: TGTGCCAGCAGCTTAGAGCGCTCCTACGAGCAGTACTTC. This gives the protein CASSLERSYEQYF.

The rearrangement joins TRBV11-2 to TRBJ2-7; TRBD1 aligns across 8 bases. J gave up 3 bases and V 2 bases, and 6 bases lay outside the gene matches. In germline, CDR1 is SGHAT, CDR2 FQNNGV. This CDR3 is built from 15 residues. The DNA of the CDR3 is TGTGCCAGCAGCTTACAGACAGGGGAAGTCTACGAGCAGTACTTC. Translating it yields CASSLQTGEVYEQYF.

This clone was found once. The chain combines TRBV6-1 with TRBJ1-4; D remains unclear. CDR3 size: 17 residues. The germline gives CDR1 MNHNS, CDR2 SASEGT. V was clipped by 2 bases and J by 5 bases, with 18 bases between them. CDR3 loop: CASSELNLKSGNEKLFF. DNA of the CDR3: TGTGCCAGCAGTGAACTGAACCTCAAAAGCGGAAATGAAAAACTGTTTTTT.

The chain uses TRBV27 and TRBJ1-3, with 8 bases aligning to TRBD1. The CDR3 spans 16 residues. V was clipped by 5 bases and J by 0 bases; unmatched bases: 6. The germline V gene encodes CDR1 MNHEY and CDR2 SMNVEV (reference sequence). The CDR3 sequence is CASSRDRFNSGNTIYF. Written as DNA, the CDR3 is TGTGCCAGCAGTAGGGACAGGTTTAACTCTGGAAACACCATATATTTT.

The chain uses TRBV4-3 and TRBJ2-6; D remains ambiguous. The germline gives CDR1 LGHNA, CDR2 YSLEER. The CDR3 contains 18 residues. Deletions cut 4 bases from V and 0 bases from J, with 16 bases between. The CDR3 here is CASSRDPGPDSGANVLTF. In DNA, the CDR3 is TGCGCCAGCAGCCGAGACCCAGGCCCAGACTCTGGGGCCAACGTCCTGACTTTC.

Only one count was recorded for this clone. The V and J genes are TRBV18 and TRBJ1-1; D ambiguous. V shed 5 bases and J shed 1 base, with 8 bases lying between them. Per germline, CDR1 KGHSH and CDR2 LQKENI. This CDR3 is 13 amino acids long. This chain's CDR3 is CASSGKANTEAFF. The CDR3 DNA sequence: TGTGCCAGCTCAGGTAAAGCGAACACTGAAGCTTTCTTT.

The chain links TRBV18 to TRBJ2-7, with a weak D call TRBD2 (5 bases). CDR1 and CDR2 from the germline V gene are KGHSH and LQKENI. The CDR3 sequence is 14 residues long. V was shortened by 1 base and J by 2 bases, with 9 bases between the two germline ends. The CDR3 DNA follows: TGTGCCAGCTCACCACGGACTGAGACCTACGAGCAGTACTTC. It translates to CASSPRTETYEQYF.

The chain uses TRBV6-4 and TRBJ1-2; TRBD1 is a possible D gene (5 bases). Deletions cut 5 bases from V and 8 bases from J, with 15 bases between. Germline values: CDR1 MRHNA, CDR2 SNTAGT. This CDR3 is 13 amino acids long. CDR3 in amino acids: CASSPGGELGYTF. The CDR3 DNA reads as TGTGCCAGCAGTCCGGGGGGGGAACTGGGCTACACCTTC.

This chain links TRBV27 with TRBJ1-6, with D perhaps TRBD1 (6 bases). The CDR3 is 18 residues long. V lost 0 bases, J lost 14 bases, and 26 bases lay in between. CDR1 and CDR2 (germline): MNHEY, SMNVEV (reference sequence). This CDR3 reads CASSLSIPRTAERGTLHF. The CDR3 DNA reads as TGTGCCAGCAGTTTATCCATCCCCCGGACAGCGGAAAGGGGGACCCTCCACTTT.

This chain joins TRBV7-3 and TRBJ2-5, with a weak D call TRBD1 (6 bases). This CDR3 is built from 13 residues. Trimming took 4 bases from V and 2 from J, leaving 8 bases between them. Germline-derived CDR1 and CDR2 are SGHTA and FQGTGA. In DNA form, the CDR3 reads TGTGCCAGCAGCTCGACAGGTCAAGAGACCCAGTACTTC. This codes for CASSSTGQETQYF.

V and J are TRBV9 and TRBJ1-4, with 7 bases lining up with TRBD1. The V segment lost 5 bases and the J segment 2 bases; nucleotides outside the gene matches: 6. Germline V gives CDR1 SGDLS, CDR2 YYNGEE. The CDR3 totals 15 residues. The CDR3 nucleotides are TGTGCCAGCAGTGAACAGGGGCGCACTAATGAAAAACTGTTTTTT. Protein product: CASSEQGRTNEKLFF.

The chain employs TRBV11-1 and TRBJ2-7, with 10 bases identical to TRBD1. The germline gives CDR1 SGHAT, CDR2 FQDESV (reference sequence). This CDR3 has 15 amino acids. J was trimmed by 4 bases and V by 5 bases; bases with no gene match: 8. In DNA form, the CDR3 reads TGTGCCAGCAGCCCCGGACAGGGGGAATGGTACGAGCAGTACTTC. This gives the protein CASSPGQGEWYEQYF.

The chain couples TRBV4-2 to TRBJ2-5; no definite D call. The CDR3 sequence is 16 residues long. Germline V gene data show CDR1 as LGHNA and CDR2 as YNFKEQ. Trimming left V 1 base short and J 2 bases short, with 14 bases between. The CDR3 DNA follows: TGTGCCAGCAGCCAAGCGAACCGCTACCCTCAAGAGACCCAGTACTTC. Amino acids: CASSQANRYPQETQYF.

The rearrangement joins TRBV29-1 to TRBJ1-4, with 8 bases identical to TRBD1. The CDR3 spans 12 residues. CDR1 and CDR2 from the germline V gene are SQVTM and ANQGSEA. V lost 7 bases, J lost 7 bases, and 5 bases stayed unmatched. CDR3 protein: CSAGQVGEKLFF. The CDR3 DNA reads as TGCAGCGCGGGACAGGTTGGTGAAAAACTGTTTTTT.

V is TRBV5-1 and J is TRBJ2-6, with a tentative D call TRBD1 (6 bases). Germline CDR1 SGHRS, CDR2 YFSETQ. Trimming removed 0 bases from V and 2 bases from J, with 9 bases in between. This CDR3 region has 16 residues. CDR3 DNA: TGCGCCAGCAGCTTGGCCGACAGGACTGGGGCCAACGTCCTGACTTTC. Translated: CASSLADRTGANVLTF.

In this sample, this clone turned up once. This chain uses TRBV6-5 with TRBJ1-2, with D possibly matching TRBD1 (5 bases). Trimming removed 0 bases at V and 1 base at J, with 6 bases between. Germline loops: CDR1 MNHEY, CDR2 SVGAGI. The CDR3 sequence is 14 residues long. The DNA of the CDR3 is TGTGCCAGCAGTTACTCGGGGGGTAACTATGGCTACACCTTC. Protein: CASSYSGGNYGYTF.

This rearrangement joins TRBV5-3 to TRBJ2-2; 9 nucleotides align to TRBD2. TRBV5-3 falls under the ORF class, with uncertain function. Trimming cost V 4 bases and J 3 bases; bases outside gene matches: 7. The CDR3 consists of 16 residues. CDR3: CARSQMGGGDTGELFF. CDR3 coding DNA: TGTGCCAGAAGCCAAATGGGCGGGGGGGACACCGGGGAGCTGTTTTTT.